This T cell receptor beta chain was observed in a study of control samples from healthy donors and cancer patients. The junction had 2 bases not matched to a gene; V was cut back by 6 bases and J by 1 base. CDR3 length: 13 amino acids. Assay used: immunoSEQ multiplex PCR; TCRdb lists only in-frame clones, some missing. The listing contains some 180,000 clones. The sequence was obtained from a woman in her twenties or thirties in good health. Sequenced material: blood. This rearrangement joins TRBV12-3 or TRBV12-4 to TRBJ2-7; 8 nucleotides agree with TRBD1. CDR3 nucleotide sequence: TGTGCCAGCAGCCGGACAGGGTCCTACGAGCAGTACTTC. Its protein product is CASSRTGSYEQYF.